This T cell receptor beta chain was profiled in a study of T cells in Graves' hyperthyroidism and ophthalmopathy. The wider study: Peripheral blood was collected at initial diagnosis, before any treatment.

In germline, CDR1 is MNHNS, CDR2 SASEGT. The CDR3 contains 12 residues. V lost 5 bases, J lost 4 bases, and 6 bases lay in between. This clonotype was recorded many times. Its antigen is unidentified. For ophthalmopathy patients, the Clinical Activity Score was at least 3 and the NOSPECS grade at least 4; duration was under 3 months. Exclusion followed for patients with uncontrolled infection, other autoimmune disease, pregnancy or lactation. Amplification yielded TCR beta CDR3 regions, with RNA transcripts as the source. In the first-round RT-PCR of the TCR CDR3, the HTBI primer set was used. TCRdb independently ran MiXCR on the multiplex PCR reads; one entry per CDR3 protein. Among nearly 600,000 distinct CDR3 sequences, 14% were seen once, and the ten largest hold about 6.6%. Study-wide results and limits: Most clonotypes expanded in thyroid above 0.001 were likewise present in blood.

This chain uses TRBV6-1 with TRBJ2-1, with unresolved D. The sequence derives from a woman aged 18-35 years with Graves' ophthalmopathy. The material sequenced was blood. The CDR3 DNA reads as TGTGCCAGCAGTCCTCGATACAATGAGCAGTTCTTC. It yields the protein CASSPRYNEQFF.